The 15 T cell receptor beta chains listed next were all sequenced from one sample in a study of response to subunit inactivated influenza vaccine. TCRdb re-called the RT-PCR reads with MiXCR, one entry per CDR3 protein. The top ten hold about a tenth of the sample, which has hundreds of thousands of distinct CDR3 sequences, approximately 17% seen once. The source material was PBMCs from blood, sampled 4 to 6 days after vaccination. The receptors stem from a man between 50 and 59 years old who received an inactivated influenza vaccine.

This clonotype was observed many times. The J gene is TRBJ2-1, the V gene TRBV12-3 or TRBV12-4, with 10 nucleotides matching TRBD1. With 8 bases clipped from V and 8 bases from J, the junction kept 6 bases outside the gene matches. The CDR3 consists of 13 residues. The CDR3 nucleotides read TGTGCCAGCCGGGACAGGGGATTCGATGAGCAGTTCTTC. Its translation is CASRDRGFDEQFF.

This clonotype was seen more than once but under ten times. This CDR3 reads CASSRDSDYGYTF. Here the CDR3 DNA reads TGTGCCAGCAGTCGAGACAGTGACTATGGCTACACCTTC. The chain combines TRBV2 with TRBJ1-2; D is perhaps TRBD1 (5 bases). Germline assignment: CDR1 SNHLY and CDR2 FYNNEI. This CDR3 comprises 13 residues. With 5 bases removed from V and 3 bases from J, the gap between germline ends came to 10 bases.

The chain employs TRBV25-1 and TRBJ2-5; weak D call: TRBD1 (6 bases). Germline V gene lookup returns CDR1 MGHDK and CDR2 SYGVNS. The CDR3 is 14 amino acids. Trimming left V 4 bases short and J 5 bases short, with 14 bases between. The CDR3 sequence is CASSAHRDWETQYF. The DNA for the CDR3 is TGTGCCAGCAGTGCCCACAGGGATTGGGAGACCCAGTACTTC.

There are a few counts of this clonotype. This chain links TRBV12-5 with TRBJ2-1; maybe TRBD2 (6 bases). From germline, CDR1 is LGHNT and CDR2 FRNRAP. The V end was cut by 0 bases, the J end by 0 bases, with 12 bases between. The CDR3 consists of 17 residues. The CDR3 protein is CASGLVLRRDSYNEQFF. CDR3 bases: TGTGCTAGTGGTTTGGTACTCAGGAGGGACTCCTACAATGAGCAGTTCTTC.

This clonotype was counted between two and nine times. The chain uses TRBV29-1 and TRBJ1-1; 7 bases match TRBD1. V lost 6 bases and J lost 4; bases outside the gene matches: 8. This CDR3 has 13 amino acids. Germline lookup yields CDR1 SQVTM and CDR2 ANQGSEA. CDR3 sequence: CSVEVPGGTEAFF. The CDR3 nucleotides are TGCAGCGTCGAGGTTCCAGGGGGCACTGAAGCTTTCTTT.

This clonotype was picked up a small number of times. This chain joins TRBV4-2 and TRBJ1-6; D is unresolved. V lost 1 base, J lost 13 bases, and 23 bases lay in between. The CDR3 loop spans 17 amino acids. Germline values: CDR1 LGHNA, CDR2 YNFKEQ. The CDR3 region is CASSQVLSTDVIHPLHF. The CDR3 bases are TGTGCCAGCAGCCAAGTTCTCTCTACTGATGTAATTCACCCCCTCCACTTT.

This clonotype was counted a few times. This sequence joins TRBV12-3 or TRBV12-4 and TRBJ2-1; a possible D gene is TRBD1 (5 bases). V gave up 6 bases and J gave up 6 bases, with 24 bases separating them. The CDR3 length is 17 residues. The CDR3 sequence is CASSQGPKGMGLNEQFF. The CDR3 nucleotides read TGTGCCAGCAGCCAAGGGCCTAAAGGGATGGGGCTCAATGAGCAGTTCTTC.

The genes are TRBV12-3 or TRBV12-4 and TRBJ1-1, with TRBD1 identical over 8 bases. Trimming at V came to 5 bases and at J to 4 bases, leaving 9 bases not matched to a gene. This CDR3 comprises 15 residues. The CDR3 sequence is CASSPRTGLGTEAFF. The CDR3 nucleotides are TGTGCCAGCAGTCCCCGGACAGGGCTTGGCACTGAAGCTTTCTTT.

This clonotype was detected only a few times. The J gene is TRBJ1-1, the V gene TRBV9; D unclear. This CDR3 spans 12 amino acids. The germline gives CDR1 SGDLS, CDR2 YYNGEE. V dropped 0 bases and J dropped 5 bases, with 5 bases sitting between them. The CDR3 DNA reads as TGTGCCAGCAGCGTAGAGGGAACTGAAGCTTTCTTT. It specifies CASSVEGTEAFF.

The chain is built from TRBV24-1 and TRBJ2-1, with D maybe TRBD1 (6 bases). Germline values: CDR1 KGHDR, CDR2 SFDVKD. The length of the CDR3 is 14 residues. The germline V and J ends were trimmed by 4 bases and 8 bases, with 14 bases remaining between them. CDR3 residues: CATSDPVQGHEQFF. The CDR3 nucleotides are TGTGCCACCAGTGACCCCGTACAGGGCCATGAGCAGTTCTTC.

In its sample, this clonotype was seen a few times. The chain's CDR3 is CASSLGQLTNQPQHF. The CDR3 bases are TGTGCCAGCAGCCTCGGACAGCTCACCAATCAGCCCCAGCATTTT. The chain links TRBV3-1 to TRBJ1-5, with a tentative D call TRBD1 (6 bases). The germline V gene has CDR1 LGHDT and CDR2 YNNKEL (reference sequence). Trimming left V 4 bases short and J 3 bases short, with 13 bases between. The length of the CDR3 is 15 residues.

Comments on this clonotype: This may be a read error, as it is one base from a much larger clone. Since the CDR3 does not end with the conserved phenylalanine or tryptophan, this likely comes from a read error. The genes are TRBV28 and TRBJ2-7; 8 nucleotides agree with TRBD2. The V and J ends lost 5 bases and 4 bases, in that order; junction bases with no gene match: 10. The germline CDR1 and CDR2 sequences are MDHEN and SYDVKM. The CDR3 consists of 15 residues. CDR3 in amino acids: CASSNPSGSLYEQYY. DNA of the CDR3: TGTGCCAGCAGTAACCCCAGCGGGAGTTTGTACGAGCAGTACTAC.

The count of this clonotype is one. No conserved phenylalanine or tryptophan ends this CDR3, so it is likely a read error. Here the CDR3 reads CASSVALAGGEQYL. The CDR3 DNA reads as TGCGCCAGCAGCGTCGCACTAGCGGGAGGCGAGCAGTACCTC. The chain is built from TRBV5-1 and TRBJ2-7; 12 nucleotides match TRBD2. Trimming took 4 bases from V and 6 from J; bases not matched to a gene: 5. Per the germline V gene, CDR1 is SGHRS and CDR2 is YFSETQ. The CDR3 totals 14 residues.

This clonotype was recorded a few times. CDR3 loop: CASSPRGGGYTF. CDR3 sequence (DNA): TGTGCCAGCAGCCCTCGGGGTGGGGGCTACACCTTC. V usage is TRBV5-6 and J usage is TRBJ1-2; no definite D call. V was clipped by 4 bases and J by 8 bases, with 12 bases between them. Germline loops: CDR1 SGHDT, CDR2 YYEEEE. The CDR3 is made up of 12 amino acids.

V gene TRBV6-4 combines with J gene TRBJ2-1; D unresolved. This CDR3 has 14 amino acids. CDR1 is MRHNA, CDR2 SNTAGT, per germline. V was clipped by 4 bases and J by 7 bases, with 14 bases between them. The DNA for the CDR3 is TGTGCCAGCAGTGTGTCCCCATCTGTGAATGAGCAGTTCTTC. Protein: CASSVSPSVNEQFF.